The present T cell receptor beta chain was sequenced within a study of blood T cell repertoires in COVID-19. Study information: The United States, Italy and Spain supplied acute and convalescent COVID-19 samples.

This clone has just a few counts. Germline V gene sequence: CDR1 MNHNY, CDR2 SVGAGI (reference sequence). The ends were cut back, 4 bases at V and 3 bases at J, with 13 bases in the middle. This CDR3 contains 15 residues. The table came from immunoSEQ multiplex PCR; TCRdb's copy has only in-frame clones and leaves some out. The sample includes tens of thousands of clones, 85% to 90% of them seen just once. The specimen sequenced was peripheral blood. The TCR was taken from a man aged 25 to 40 with active or convalescent COVID-19. This chain links TRBV6-6 with TRBJ1-5, with D perhaps matching TRBD1 (6 bases). CDR3 loop: CASSSEQGNNQPQHF. Here the CDR3 DNA reads TGTGCCAGCAGTTCGGAGCAGGGGAACAATCAGCCCCAGCATTTT.